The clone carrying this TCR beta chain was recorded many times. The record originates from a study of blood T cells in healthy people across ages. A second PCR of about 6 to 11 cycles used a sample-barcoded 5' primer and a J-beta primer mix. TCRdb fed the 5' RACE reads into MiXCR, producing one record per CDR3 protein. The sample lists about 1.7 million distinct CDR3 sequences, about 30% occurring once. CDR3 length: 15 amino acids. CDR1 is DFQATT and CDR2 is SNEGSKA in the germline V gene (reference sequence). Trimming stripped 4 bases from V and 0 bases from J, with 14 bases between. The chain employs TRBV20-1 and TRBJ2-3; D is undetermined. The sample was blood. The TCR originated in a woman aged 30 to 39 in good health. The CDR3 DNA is TGCAGTGCTATAAGTCCGCGGTCTAGCACAGATACGCAGTATTTT. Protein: CSAISPRSSTDTQYF.